One sample yielded the 21 T cell receptor beta chains listed below, sequenced in a study of CD8+ T cells in alopecia areata. Reverse transcribed after extraction, RNA yielded cDNA as the sequencing template. Generated by immunoSEQ multiplex PCR, the TCRdb table keeps only in-frame clones and is missing some. The top ten clones hold around 1.4% of a sample with roughly 97,000 clones, 41% of them seen once. Specimen: CD4+ T cells sorted from blood. The receptors were gathered from a human donor with alopecia areata.

CDR3 residues: CASQPGGPTDTQYF. CDR3 in DNA: TGTGCCTCCCAACCGGGGGGGCCCACAGATACGCAGTATTTT. The chain is built from TRBV30 and TRBJ2-3; 8 bases map to TRBD2. This CDR3 is 14 amino acids long. The germline CDR1 and CDR2 sequences are GTSNPN and SVGIG (reference sequence). J lost 2 bases, V lost 7 bases, and 8 bases had no gene match.

This chain connects TRBV2 to TRBJ2-1, with 8 positions matching TRBD2. The length of the CDR3 is 16 residues. Per germline, CDR1 SNHLY and CDR2 FYNNEI. V was clipped by 4 bases and J by 4 bases; unmatched bases: 9. CDR3 nucleotides: TGTGCCAGCAGTGGTTTAGTAGCGGGGTTATACAATGAGCAGTTCTTC. It is translated as CASSGLVAGLYNEQFF.

This clone has just one count. The genes are TRBV5-1 and TRBJ1-6; D gene uncertain. Germline V lookup: CDR1 SGHRS, CDR2 YFSETQ. V lost 4 bases to trimming and J lost 7 bases, with 9 bases between them. The CDR3 has 13 amino acids. CDR3 DNA: TGCGCCAGCAGCCTCAAGGAGAATTCACCCCTCCACTTT. This codes for CASSLKENSPLHF. The whole variable domain, filled in from reference TRBV5-1 and TRBJ1-6, reads KAGVTQTPRYLIKTRGQQVTLSCSPISGHRSVSWYQQTPGQGLQFLFEYFSETQRNKGNFPGRFSGRQFSNSRSEMNVSTLELGDSALYLCASSLKENSPLHFGNGTRLTVT.

The V gene is TRBV15, the J gene TRBJ2-2; 9 nucleotides agree with TRBD1. The CDR3 consists of 17 residues. From germline, CDR1 is LNHNV and CDR2 YYDKDF (reference sequence). The junction had 13 bases not matched to a gene; V was cut back by 5 bases and J by 6 bases. The CDR3 region has the DNA TGTGCCACCAGCGAAAGACCAGGGACAGGGTTCGCCGGGGAGCTGTTTTTT. It yields the protein CATSERPGTGFAGELFF.

The rearrangement uses TRBV30 and TRBJ2-7; D not certain. This CDR3 region has 15 residues. CDR1 is GTSNPN, CDR2 SVGIG, per germline (reference sequence). V was trimmed by 0 bases and J by 0 bases, leaving 12 bases between them. The CDR3: CAWSVGQPNSYEQYF. CDR3 nucleotides: TGTGCCTGGAGTGTAGGGCAGCCAAACTCCTACGAGCAGTACTTC.

V gene TRBV15 combines with J gene TRBJ1-6; no clear D. CDR1 and CDR2 from the germline V gene are LNHNV and YYDKDF (reference sequence). The CDR3 consists of 14 residues. V lost 2 bases and J lost 7, with 9 bases in between. CDR3 nucleotide sequence: TGTGCCACCAGCAGATCGGACGGCAATTCACCCCTCCACTTT. Amino acids: CATSRSDGNSPLHF.

V is TRBV5-1 and J is TRBJ1-1; 7 nucleotides line up with TRBD1. Germline assignment: CDR1 SGHRS and CDR2 YFSETQ. This CDR3 contains 17 residues. J lost 1 base, V lost 4 bases, and 13 bases had no gene match. CDR3 nucleotide sequence: TGCGCCAGCAGCCCTGGGGGGACAGTGGCATGGAACACTGAAGCTTTCTTT. Translated: CASSPGGTVAWNTEAFF.

This chain joins TRBV6-5 and TRBJ1-6; 7 bases line up with TRBD1. Unmatched junction bases numbered 10, after V lost 2 bases and J lost 9 bases. Per germline, CDR1 MNHEY and CDR2 SVGAGI. This CDR3 comprises 16 residues. CDR3 loop: CASSYRPTGLGSPLHF. As DNA, the CDR3 is TGTGCCAGCAGTTACCGCCCGACAGGGTTGGGTTCACCCCTCCACTTT.

The rearrangement joins TRBV29-1 to TRBJ2-1; D assignment may be TRBD1 or TRBD2 (6 bases each). Per the germline V gene, CDR1 is SQVTM and CDR2 is ANQGSEA. CDR3 size: 13 residues. Between the trimmed V and J ends, which lost 4 bases and 0 bases, there was a span of 7 bases. The CDR3 sequence: CSVAGASYNEQFF. The CDR3, as DNA: TGCAGCGTTGCGGGGGCCTCCTACAATGAGCAGTTCTTC.

This clone was picked up a small number of times. The chain employs TRBV15 and TRBJ2-3; 9 positions match TRBD1. The CDR3 is made up of 15 amino acids. The V and J ends lost 5 bases and 3 bases, in that order; junction bases with no gene match: 6. CDR1 and CDR2 from the germline V gene are LNHNV and YYDKDF (reference sequence). This CDR3 is CATSGSGTGTDTQYF. The CDR3 coding sequence is TGTGCCACCAGCGGATCCGGGACAGGGACAGATACGCAGTATTTT.

This sequence joins TRBV28 and TRBJ1-2; 7 bases are shared with TRBD1. Trimming at V came to 6 bases and at J to 7 bases, leaving 5 bases not matched to a gene. The CDR3 length is 12 residues. Germline V gives CDR1 MDHEN, CDR2 SYDVKM. In nucleotides, the CDR3 is TGTGCCAGCAGGCAGGGGGTGGTTGGCTACACCTTC. It codes for CASRQGVVGYTF.

This chain connects TRBV29-1 to TRBJ2-5; D is unresolved. The CDR3 has 13 residues. The ends were cut back, 4 bases at V and 4 bases at J, with 13 bases in the middle. The germline V gene has CDR1 SQVTM and CDR2 ANQGSEA. CDR3 DNA sequence: TGCAGCGTTGCCCTTGGGTCGAGAGAGACCCAGTACTTC. Protein sequence: CSVALGSRETQYF.

The rearrangement uses TRBV27 and TRBJ2-7, with 7 bases lining up with TRBD1. CDR1 is MNHEY, CDR2 SMNVEV, per germline (reference sequence). The CDR3 is 15 amino acids. V was clipped by 5 bases and J by 4 bases; unmatched bases: 11. Written as DNA, the CDR3 is TGTGCCAGCAGTACCGCCGGGACAGCAACTTACGAGCAGTACTTC. It yields the protein CASSTAGTATYEQYF.

The rearrangement links TRBV2 to TRBJ2-5; 8 nucleotides match TRBD2. V trimming: 4 bases; J trimming: 3 bases; junction bases outside the gene matches: 7. Germline values: CDR1 SNHLY, CDR2 FYNNEI. CDR3 length: 15 amino acids. In DNA, the CDR3 is TGTGCCAGCAGTGTCGAGGCAGCGGGGGAAGAGACCCAGTACTTC. As protein: CASSVEAAGEETQYF.

V gene TRBV18 combines with J gene TRBJ2-1; the D is unclear. This CDR3 is built from 13 residues. CDR1 and CDR2 from the germline V gene are KGHSH and LQKENI. V was shortened by 3 bases and J by 7 bases, with 10 bases between the two germline ends. The CDR3 DNA follows: TGTGCCAGCTCACCGCTTGAAGGGAATGAGCAGTTCTTC. It encodes CASSPLEGNEQFF.

The chain carries TRBV7-7 and TRBJ1-5, with no clear D. The CDR3 length is 15 residues. Trimming pared 1 base from V and 4 bases from J, leaving 11 bases between. In germline, CDR1 is SSHAT, CDR2 FNYEAQ (reference sequence). As DNA, the CDR3 is TGTGCCAGCAGCTTAGTGAGAAAGGAGAATCAGCCCCAGCATTTT. It codes for CASSLVRKENQPQHF.

This clone was seen a handful of times. J is TRBJ2-2 and V is TRBV5-1, with unresolved D. CDR1 and CDR2 from the germline V gene are SGHRS and YFSETQ. V was trimmed by 9 bases and J by 0 bases, leaving 15 bases between them. CDR3 length equals 15 residues. The DNA for the CDR3 is TGCGCCACCTCGAGTACGGTGTCGAACACCGGGGAGCTGTTTTTT. This translates into CATSSTVSNTGELFF.

The J gene is TRBJ2-4, the V gene TRBV5-1; no clear D. Per the germline V gene, CDR1 is SGHRS and CDR2 is YFSETQ. Trimming pared 7 bases from V and 6 bases from J, leaving 17 bases between. The CDR3 totals 14 residues. The CDR3 DNA reads TGCGCCAGCGGGGATCCCAATGGCGGAAACATTCAGTACTTC. Encoded protein: CASGDPNGGNIQYF.

The gene calls are TRBV29-1 and TRBJ2-5; D remains unclear. CDR1 is SQVTM and CDR2 is ANQGSEA in the germline V gene. V was shortened by 4 bases and J by 4 bases, with 10 bases between the two germline ends. This CDR3 has 12 residues. The CDR3 loop is CSVAAAPETQYF. In nucleotides, the CDR3 is TGCAGCGTTGCGGCTGCCCCAGAGACCCAGTACTTC.

A few counts support this clone. CDR3 residues: CSVGLGGHTGELFF. The CDR3 DNA reads TGCAGCGTTGGGCTTGGCGGACACACCGGGGAGCTGTTTTTT. J is TRBJ2-2 and V is TRBV29-1, with no clear D. The germline V and J ends were trimmed by 4 bases and 3 bases, with 12 bases remaining between them. The CDR3 extends over 14 amino acids. The germline V gene encodes CDR1 SQVTM and CDR2 ANQGSEA.

The rearrangement joins TRBV5-1 to TRBJ1-1, with a weak D call TRBD1 (5 bases). Trimming pared 5 bases from V and 3 bases from J, leaving 8 bases between. In germline, CDR1 is SGHRS, CDR2 YFSETQ. This CDR3 comprises 12 residues. The CDR3 coding sequence is TGCGCCAGCAGAAGGGGCGACACTGAAGCTTTCTTT. Translating it yields CASRRGDTEAFF.